This section outlines one T cell receptor (beta chain) sequence together with its context. This CDR3 is 13 amino acids long. V lost 4 bases and J lost 10, with 16 bases in between. Germline V gene data show CDR1 as LGHDT and CDR2 as YNNKEL (reference sequence). The sample belongs to a study of blood T cells in healthy people across ages. For the second PCR, which ran for about 7 to 12 cycles, a sample-barcoded 5' primer and a J-beta primer mix were used. MiXCR, run by TCRdb on the 5' RACE reads, gives a single entry per CDR3 protein. The profile covers fewer than 650,000 distinct CDR3 sequences, with roughly a quarter appearing a single time and approximately 3.3% taken by the ten largest. These data were also reused for a study on T cells of mothers and their children. From that second work: Persistent microchimeric T cell clones were not found at ~100 per million sensitivity.

The clonotype was recovered from a boy aged 2 to 10 in good health. The chain is built from TRBV3-1 and TRBJ1-1, with a weak D call TRBD1 (5 bases). Sequences were obtained from blood. The CDR3 coding sequence is TGTGCCAGCAGCCTAGAAAGGCGGGGGGGAGCTTTCTTT. Amino acid sequence: CASSLERRGGAFF. The full variable domain, its missing parts supplied by reference TRBV3-1 and TRBJ1-1, is DTAVSQTPKYLVTQMGNDKSIKCEQNLGHDTMYWYKQDSKKFLKIMFSYNNKELIINETVPNRFSPKSPDKAHLNLHINSLELGDSAVYFCASSLERRGGAFFGQGTRLTVV.